Below, 5 T cell receptor beta chains from the same sample are listed, as sequenced in a study of shared clonotypes between healthy human individuals. Profiling relied on immunoSEQ multiplex PCR, and the TCRdb table lists in-frame clones only, not all of them. The sample includes about 1.1 million clones, roughly 77% seen only once; the top ten take almost 0.9%. The sequenced sample was memory CD4+ T cells from PBMCs. As for subset: CD45RA-negative fraction. The receptors originated from a young man in good health. Some clones in this sample may be carry-over from other donors' samples.

The rearrangement uses TRBV7-2 and TRBJ1-2; D not certain. The CDR3 length is 15 residues. V was cut by 2 bases and J by 0 bases, with 10 bases left in between. Germline-derived CDR1 and CDR2 are SGHTA and FQGNSA. CDR3 DNA: TGTGCCAGCAGCTTAACGATAGGAGCTAACTATGGCTACACCTTC. It is translated as CASSLTIGANYGYTF.

The chain combines TRBV25-1 with TRBJ1-1; perhaps TRBD1 as D (5 bases). V was clipped by 2 bases and J by 2 bases, with 15 bases between them. The germline CDR1 and CDR2 sequences are MGHDK and SYGVNS. The CDR3 covers 16 residues. CDR3 amino acids: CASSEVERGGNTEAFF. For the CDR3, the DNA is TGTGCCAGCAGTGAAGTGGAGCGGGGGGGAAACACTGAAGCTTTCTTT.

This rearrangement joins TRBV19 to TRBJ2-1; TRBD1 is a possible D gene (5 bases). V was shortened by 4 bases and J by 12 bases, with 25 bases between the two germline ends. The length of the CDR3 is 16 residues. CDR1 is LNHDA, CDR2 SQIVND, per germline (reference sequence). CDR3 region: CASSNGRQSKLSWQFF. In DNA form, the CDR3 reads TGTGCCAGTAGTAATGGCAGACAGTCGAAGCTGAGTTGGCAGTTCTTC.

The chain has TRBV9 and TRBJ2-1, with D tentatively TRBD1 or TRBD2 (5 bases each). V was clipped by 2 bases and J by 5 bases, with 14 bases between them. CDR1 is SGDLS, CDR2 YYNGEE, per germline. The CDR3 covers 15 residues. CDR3 sequence reads: CASSVRGTPDNEQFF. CDR3 bases: TGTGCCAGCAGCGTCCGTGGGACGCCAGACAATGAGCAGTTCTTC.

CDR3 nucleotides: TGCGCCAGCAGGCTCGCCCCCGGCAATGAGCAGTTCTTC. It is translated as CASRLAPGNEQFF. The chain employs TRBV10-2 and TRBJ2-1; D is ambiguous. This CDR3 is 13 amino acids long. Germline CDR1 is WSHSY and CDR2 is SAAADI. V was clipped by 6 bases and J by 6 bases, with 12 bases between them.